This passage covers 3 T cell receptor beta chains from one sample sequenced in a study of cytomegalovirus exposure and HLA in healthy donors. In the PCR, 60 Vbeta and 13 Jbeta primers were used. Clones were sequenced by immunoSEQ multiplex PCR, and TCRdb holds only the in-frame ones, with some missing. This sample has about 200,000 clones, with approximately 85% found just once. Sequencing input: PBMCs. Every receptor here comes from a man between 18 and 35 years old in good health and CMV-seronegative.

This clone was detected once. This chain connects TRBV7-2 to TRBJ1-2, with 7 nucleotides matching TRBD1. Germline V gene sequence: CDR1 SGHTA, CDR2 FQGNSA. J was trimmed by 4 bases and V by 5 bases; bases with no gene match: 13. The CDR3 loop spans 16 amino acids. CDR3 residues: CASSPGGLSLLYGYTF. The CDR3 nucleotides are TGTGCCAGCAGCCCAGGGGGATTGTCCTTGCTCTATGGCTACACCTTC.

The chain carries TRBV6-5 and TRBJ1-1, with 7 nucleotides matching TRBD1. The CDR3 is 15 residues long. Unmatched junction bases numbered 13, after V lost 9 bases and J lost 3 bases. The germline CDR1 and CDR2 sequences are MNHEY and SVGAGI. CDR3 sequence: CASRELTGEDTEAFF. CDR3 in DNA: TGTGCCAGTAGAGAACTAACAGGGGAGGACACTGAAGCTTTCTTT.

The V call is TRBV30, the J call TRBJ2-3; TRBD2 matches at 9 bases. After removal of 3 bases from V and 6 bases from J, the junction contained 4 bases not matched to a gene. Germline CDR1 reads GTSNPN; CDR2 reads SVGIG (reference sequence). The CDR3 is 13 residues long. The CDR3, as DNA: TGTGCCTGGAGCGGACTAGCGATTGATACGCAGTATTTT. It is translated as CAWSGLAIDTQYF. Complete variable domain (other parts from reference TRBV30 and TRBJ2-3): SQTIHQWPATLVQPVGSPLSLECTVEGTSNPNLYWYRQAAGRGLQLLFYSVGIGQISSEVPQNLSASRPQDRQFILSSKKLLLSDSGFYLCAWSGLAIDTQYFGPGTRLTVL.